The sequence of this T cell receptor (beta chain) was determined in a study of T cell clonotyping in hematopoietic cell transplantation. Described time point: recipient sample about 28 days before transplant, after cytoreduction. TCRdb's copy holds only in-frame clones and misses some; the assay was immunoSEQ multiplex PCR. Counted here are about 41,000 clones, 85% occurring once; the ten biggest clones make up about 2.8%. CDR1 is LNHNV, CDR2 YYDKDF, per germline (reference sequence). V shed 6 bases and J 4 bases; nucleotides not matched to a gene: 14. The CDR3 contains 16 residues. The sequence came from a man in his 60s with acute myeloid leukemia. Some clones in this sample may be carry-over from other donors' samples. The chain employs TRBV15 and TRBJ1-2, with 7 positions matching TRBD1. Source: peripheral blood mononuclear cells, taken before stem cell transplant. CDR3: CATSRDSGRAFYGYTF. The DNA for the CDR3 is TGTGCCACCAGTCGGGACAGCGGGCGCGCTTTCTATGGCTACACCTTC.